The source of this TCR beta chain is a study of blood T cell repertoires in COVID-19. Across the whole study: Samples taken during acute and convalescent COVID-19 were collected in the United States, Italy and Spain. From T cells, B-cell-depleted T cells, or PBMCs came the material, which was cDNA or gDNA.

In the original processing: The authors estimated nucleated cell counts from reference gene primer amplification. This table comes from immunoSEQ multiplex PCR, and its TCRdb copy is limited to in-frame clones, with some not included. V, J and clone size reflect that table, while D and trimming were determined from the DNA. The repertoire includes about 99,000 clones, more than 65% of them detected once, and about a sixth sits in the top ten. The sample holds a few counts of this clone. From germline, CDR1 is SEHNR and CDR2 FQNEAQ (reference sequence). There are 16 residues in the CDR3. Trimming at V came to 1 base and at J to 1 base, leaving 4 bases not matched to a gene.

The chain carries TRBV7-9 and TRBJ2-5; TRBD1 aligns across 9 bases. The TCR was taken from a woman of 80 years or more with active or convalescent COVID-19. The specimen sequenced was peripheral blood. Here the CDR3 DNA reads TGTGCCAGCAGCTTAGATGGGGGACAGGGCCAAGAGACCCAGTACTTC. Amino acids: CASSLDGGQGQETQYF.